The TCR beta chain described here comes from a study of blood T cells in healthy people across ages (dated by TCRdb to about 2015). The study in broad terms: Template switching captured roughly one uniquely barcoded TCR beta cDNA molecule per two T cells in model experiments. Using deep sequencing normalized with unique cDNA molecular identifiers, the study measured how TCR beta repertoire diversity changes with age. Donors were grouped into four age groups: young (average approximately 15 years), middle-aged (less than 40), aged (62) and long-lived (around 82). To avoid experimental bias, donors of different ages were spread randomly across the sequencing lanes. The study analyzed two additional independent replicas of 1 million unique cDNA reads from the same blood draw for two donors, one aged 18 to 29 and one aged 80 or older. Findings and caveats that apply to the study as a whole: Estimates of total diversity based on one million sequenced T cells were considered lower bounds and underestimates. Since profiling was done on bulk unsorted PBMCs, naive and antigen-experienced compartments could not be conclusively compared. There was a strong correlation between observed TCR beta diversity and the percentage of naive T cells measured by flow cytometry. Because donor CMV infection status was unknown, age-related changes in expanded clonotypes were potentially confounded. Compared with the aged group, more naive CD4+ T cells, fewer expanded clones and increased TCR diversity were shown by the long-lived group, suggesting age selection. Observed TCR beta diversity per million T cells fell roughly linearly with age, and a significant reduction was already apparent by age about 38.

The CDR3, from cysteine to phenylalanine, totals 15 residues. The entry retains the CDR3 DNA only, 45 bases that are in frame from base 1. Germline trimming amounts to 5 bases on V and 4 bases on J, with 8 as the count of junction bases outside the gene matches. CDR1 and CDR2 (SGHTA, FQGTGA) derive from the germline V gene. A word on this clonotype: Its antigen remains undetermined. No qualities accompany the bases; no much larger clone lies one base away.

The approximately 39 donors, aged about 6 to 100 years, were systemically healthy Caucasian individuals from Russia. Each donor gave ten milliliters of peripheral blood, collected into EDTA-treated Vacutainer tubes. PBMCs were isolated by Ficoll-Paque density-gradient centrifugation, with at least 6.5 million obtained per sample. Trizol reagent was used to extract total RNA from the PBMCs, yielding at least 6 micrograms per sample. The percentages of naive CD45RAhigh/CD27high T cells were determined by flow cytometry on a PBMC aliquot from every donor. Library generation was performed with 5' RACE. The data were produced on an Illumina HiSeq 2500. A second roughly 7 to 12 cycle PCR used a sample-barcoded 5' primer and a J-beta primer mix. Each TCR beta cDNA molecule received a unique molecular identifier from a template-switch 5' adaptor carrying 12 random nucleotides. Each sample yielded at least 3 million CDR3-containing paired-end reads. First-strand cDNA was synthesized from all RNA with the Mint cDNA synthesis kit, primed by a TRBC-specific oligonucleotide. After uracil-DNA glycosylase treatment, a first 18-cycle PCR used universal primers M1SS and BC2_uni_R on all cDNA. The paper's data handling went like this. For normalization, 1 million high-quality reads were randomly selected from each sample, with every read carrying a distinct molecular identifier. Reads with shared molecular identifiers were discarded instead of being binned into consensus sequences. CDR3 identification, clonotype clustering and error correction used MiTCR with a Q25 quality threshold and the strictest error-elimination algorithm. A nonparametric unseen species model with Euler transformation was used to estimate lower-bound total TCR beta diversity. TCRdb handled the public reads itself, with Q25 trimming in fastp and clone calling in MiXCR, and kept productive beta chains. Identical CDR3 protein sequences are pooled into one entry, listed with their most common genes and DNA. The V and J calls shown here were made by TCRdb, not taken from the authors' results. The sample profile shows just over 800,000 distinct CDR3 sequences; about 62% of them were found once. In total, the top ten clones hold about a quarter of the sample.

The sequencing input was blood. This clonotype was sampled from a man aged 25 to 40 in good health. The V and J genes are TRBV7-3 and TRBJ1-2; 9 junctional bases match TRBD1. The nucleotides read TGTGCCAGCAGCCCCGGGACAGGGTCCCTCTATGGCTACACCTTC. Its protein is CASSPGTGSLYGYTF.